This T cell receptor (beta chain) was found in a study of post-analysis software for immune sequencing data. Study-wide background: Patients had relapsing-remitting, secondary progressive or progressive-relapsing multiple sclerosis; some lacked subtype. Findings and limits, study-wide: Significantly decreased normalized Chao1 diversity was recorded for multiple sclerosis patients relative to controls. Among several TRBV segments more frequent in patients than controls were TRBV5-6, TRBV5-1 and TRBV20-1.

Each TCR beta cDNA library carried unique molecular identifiers. Via MiXCR, TCRdb re-called the PCR reads, giving one row per CDR3 protein. The sample lists under 900,000 distinct CDR3 sequences; 53% were seen once. The germline V gene encodes CDR1 SEHNR and CDR2 FQNEAQ (reference sequence). V was clipped by 1 base and J by 8 bases, with 12 bases between them. This CDR3 spans 14 amino acids. Of note for this clonotype: Its target is not known.

The source material was blood. J is TRBJ2-1 and V is TRBV7-9, with D possibly matching TRBD1 (6 bases). The clonotype originates from a girl aged 10 to 17 with multiple sclerosis. The CDR3: CASSLGGTLDEQFF. CDR3 sequence (DNA): TGTGCCAGCAGCTTAGGGGGGACATTGGATGAGCAGTTCTTC.